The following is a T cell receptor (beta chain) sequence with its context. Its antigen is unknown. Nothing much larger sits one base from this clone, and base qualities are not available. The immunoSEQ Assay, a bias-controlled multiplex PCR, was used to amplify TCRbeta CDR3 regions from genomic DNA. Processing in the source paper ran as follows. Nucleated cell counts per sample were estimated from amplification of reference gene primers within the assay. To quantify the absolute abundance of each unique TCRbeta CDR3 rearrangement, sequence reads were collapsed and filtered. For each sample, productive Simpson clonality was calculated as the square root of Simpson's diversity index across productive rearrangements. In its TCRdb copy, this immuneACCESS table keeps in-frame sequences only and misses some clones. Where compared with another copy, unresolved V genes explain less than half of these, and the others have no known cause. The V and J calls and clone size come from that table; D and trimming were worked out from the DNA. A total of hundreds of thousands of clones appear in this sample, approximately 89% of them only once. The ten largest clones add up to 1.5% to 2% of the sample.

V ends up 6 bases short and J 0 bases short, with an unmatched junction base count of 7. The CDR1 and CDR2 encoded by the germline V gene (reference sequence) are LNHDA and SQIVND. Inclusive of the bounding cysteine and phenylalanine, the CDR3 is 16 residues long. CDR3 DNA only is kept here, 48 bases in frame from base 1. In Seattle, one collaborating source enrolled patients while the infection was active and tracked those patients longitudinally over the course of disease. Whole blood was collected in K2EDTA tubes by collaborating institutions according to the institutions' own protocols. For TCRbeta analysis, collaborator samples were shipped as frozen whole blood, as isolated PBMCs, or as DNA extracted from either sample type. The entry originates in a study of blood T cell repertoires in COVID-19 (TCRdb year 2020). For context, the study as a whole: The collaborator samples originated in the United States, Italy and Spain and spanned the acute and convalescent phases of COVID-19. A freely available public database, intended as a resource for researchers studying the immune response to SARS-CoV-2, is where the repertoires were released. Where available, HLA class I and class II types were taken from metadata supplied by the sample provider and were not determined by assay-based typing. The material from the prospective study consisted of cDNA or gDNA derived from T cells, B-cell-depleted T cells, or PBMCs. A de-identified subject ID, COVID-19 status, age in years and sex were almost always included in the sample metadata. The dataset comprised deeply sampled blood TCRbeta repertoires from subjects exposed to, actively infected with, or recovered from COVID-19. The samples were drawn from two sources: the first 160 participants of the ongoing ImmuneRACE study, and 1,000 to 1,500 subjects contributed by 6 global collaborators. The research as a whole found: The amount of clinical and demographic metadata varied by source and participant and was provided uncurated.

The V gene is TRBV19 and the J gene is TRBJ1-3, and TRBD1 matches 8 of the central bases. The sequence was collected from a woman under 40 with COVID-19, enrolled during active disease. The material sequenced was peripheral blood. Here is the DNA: TGTGCCAGTAGCCCGGACAGGGTTAGCTCTGGAAACACCATATATTTT. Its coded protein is CASSPDRVSSGNTIYF.